The next 27 T cell receptor beta chains were all read from a single sample in a study of control samples from healthy donors and cancer patients. Data came from immunoSEQ multiplex PCR; TCRdb stores just in-frame clones and leaves some out. The sample shows around 94,000 clones, more than 85% of them seen only once. Source material: blood. The receptors originated from a woman in her forties or fifties in good health.

This chain links TRBV20-1 with TRBJ2-3; D may correspond to TRBD1 or TRBD2 (5 bases each). The CDR3 runs to 15 residues. V gave up 6 bases and J gave up 2 bases, with 18 bases separating them. Germline-derived CDR1 and CDR2 are DFQATT and SNEGSKA (reference sequence). In nucleotides, the CDR3 is TGCAGTGCGAGTCCCCTCGGGGCCTACACAGATACGCAGTATTTT. The encoded protein is CSASPLGAYTDTQYF.

The chain carries TRBV9 and TRBJ2-1; D possibly corresponds to TRBD2 (5 bases). CDR3 size: 16 residues. Germline CDR1 and CDR2: SGDLS and YYNGEE. V shed 3 bases and J shed 5 bases, with 18 bases lying between them. In nucleotides, the CDR3 is TGTGCCAGCAGCGCCAGCCGGGGTGGCAGAGACAATGAGCAGTTCTTC. Its protein is CASSASRGGRDNEQFF.

V is TRBV6-1 and J is TRBJ1-6, with a possible D match to TRBD1 (5 bases). The germline V and J ends were trimmed by 1 base and 4 bases, with 11 bases remaining between them. Germline CDR1 reads MNHNS; CDR2 reads SASEGT. CDR3 length equals 16 residues. This chain's CDR3 is CASSEGGGGYNSPLHF. The CDR3 bases are TGTGCCAGCAGTGAAGGGGGGGGAGGATATAATTCACCCCTCCACTTT.

This chain uses TRBV6-2 or TRBV6-3 with TRBJ2-1; 11 bases are a match to TRBD2. Germline V gene sequence: CDR1 MNHEY, CDR2 SVGEGT. V gave up 2 bases and J gave up 4 bases; unmatched junction bases: 7. There are 17 residues in the CDR3. CDR3 loop: CASSYTGLAEIYNEQFF. The DNA for the CDR3 is TGTGCCAGCAGTTACACGGGACTAGCGGAAATTTACAATGAGCAGTTCTTC.

Remarks on this clone: Different DNA sequences within this sample yield the same CDR3. The gene calls are TRBV7-3 and TRBJ2-5; 14 nucleotides line up with TRBD2. This CDR3 contains 15 residues. Germline loops: CDR1 SGHTA, CDR2 FQGTGA. Trimming removed 5 bases from V and 4 bases from J; junction bases left unmatched: 3. The chain's CDR3 is CASSLGLAGGETQYF. The CDR3, as DNA: TGTGCCAGCAGCCTAGGACTAGCGGGAGGAGAGACCCAGTACTTC. The whole variable domain, remainder taken from reference TRBV7-3 and TRBJ2-5, is GAGVSQTPSNKVTEKGKYVELRCDPISGHTALYWYRQSLGQGPEFLIYFQGTGAADDSGLPNDRFFAVRPEGSVSTLKIQRTERGDSAVYLCASSLGLAGGETQYFGPGTRLLVL.

The V call is TRBV2, the J call TRBJ1-5, with 10 bases fitting TRBD1. J gave up 5 bases and V 3 bases, and 4 bases lay outside the gene matches. The germline CDR1 and CDR2 sequences are SNHLY and FYNNEI. The CDR3 runs to 15 residues. CDR3: CASSDRTGGDQPQHF. In nucleotides, the CDR3 is TGTGCCAGCAGTGACCGGACAGGGGGGGATCAGCCCCAGCATTTT.

This chain joins TRBV19 and TRBJ2-7; 10 positions agree with TRBD1. CDR1 and CDR2 (germline): LNHDA, SQIVND (reference sequence). This CDR3 is built from 14 residues. Trimming cost V 1 base and J 4 bases; bases outside gene matches: 1. The CDR3 reads CASSIGTGGYEQYF. Here the CDR3 DNA reads TGTGCCAGTAGTATAGGGACAGGGGGTTACGAGCAGTACTTC.

V gene TRBV7-2 combines with J gene TRBJ2-1, with 8 positions matching TRBD2. The CDR3 has 15 residues. With 8 bases clipped from V and 4 bases from J, the junction kept 10 bases outside the gene matches. From germline, CDR1 is SGHTA and CDR2 FQGNSA. The CDR3, as DNA: TGTGCCAGCGCACGAGGGAGCGGGGGTTACAATGAGCAGTTCTTC. Translating it yields CASARGSGGYNEQFF.

The chain couples TRBV7-2 to TRBJ2-1; 9 nucleotides align to TRBD2. The CDR3 sequence is 15 residues long. The ends lost 4 bases at V and 3 bases at J; junction bases unmatched: 4. Looked up from germline, CDR1 is SGHTA and CDR2 is FQGNSA. The CDR3, as DNA: TGTGCCAGCAGCTCACATAGCGGGGGCTACAATGAGCAGTTCTTC. Amino acids: CASSSHSGGYNEQFF.

V and J are TRBV6-6 and TRBJ2-1; 7 nucleotides align to TRBD2. The trim removed 4 bases at V and 3 bases at J, leaving 6 bases unmatched. Per the germline V gene, CDR1 is MNHNY and CDR2 is SVGAGI (reference sequence). The CDR3 length is 15 residues. The CDR3 spells CASSSTSASYNEQFF. In DNA, the CDR3 is TGTGCCAGCAGTTCCACTAGCGCCAGCTACAATGAGCAGTTCTTC.

V is TRBV4-1 and J is TRBJ1-5, with D possibly matching TRBD1 (5 bases). Germline values: CDR1 MGHRA, CDR2 YSYEKL. V lost 0 bases and J lost 2, with 11 bases in between. This CDR3 has 16 residues. The CDR3 reads CASSQDVRGGNQPQHF. The CDR3 region has the DNA TGCGCCAGCAGCCAAGATGTGCGGGGGGGCAATCAGCCCCAGCATTTT.

The chain recombines TRBV18 with TRBJ1-2; 7 bases align to TRBD1. V dropped 8 bases and J dropped 1; count of bases not matched to a gene: 16. Germline CDR1 and CDR2: KGHSH and LQKENI. The CDR3 sequence is 17 residues long. The CDR3 is CASTYDRVWGNNYGYTF. The CDR3 nucleotides read TGTGCCAGCACCTACGACAGGGTGTGGGGGAATAACTATGGCTACACCTTC.

V and J are TRBV2 and TRBJ2-5; D call uncertain. Trimming removed 10 bases at V and 6 bases at J, with 9 bases between. CDR1 and CDR2 (germline): SNHLY, FYNNEI. This CDR3 is 10 amino acids long. CDR3 in amino acids: CAILGQTQYF. The CDR3 DNA is TGTGCCATCCTCGGACAGACCCAGTACTTC. Combining the CDR3 with reference TRBV2 and TRBJ2-5 gives the whole variable domain EPEVTQTPSHQVTQMGQEVILRCVPISNHLYFYWYRQILGQKVEFLVSFYNNEISEKSEIFDDQFSVERPDGSNFTLKIRSTKLEDSAMYFCAILGQTQYFGPGTRLLVL.

This sequence joins TRBV7-8 and TRBJ2-6; no reliable D call. The V gene's germline CDR1 is SGHVS and CDR2 FQNEAQ. The V end lost 1 base, the J end lost 0 bases, and 7 bases lay between the germline ends. The CDR3 contains 16 residues. CDR3 in amino acids: CASSLVLGSGANVLTF. CDR3 in DNA: TGTGCCAGCAGCTTAGTTTTAGGCTCTGGGGCCAACGTCCTGACTTTC.

This clone was detected many times. The chain links TRBV27 to TRBJ1-2; no reliable D call. V was cut by 3 bases and J by 5 bases, with 10 bases left in between. This CDR3 has 13 residues. Germline-derived CDR1 and CDR2 are MNHEY and SMNVEV (reference sequence). The CDR3 DNA reads TGTGCCAGCAGTTTTTCCCCAGGTTATGGCTACACCTTC. This gives the protein CASSFSPGYGYTF.

The chain carries TRBV19 and TRBJ1-1; 10 bases are shared with TRBD1. Germline V lookup: CDR1 LNHDA, CDR2 SQIVND (reference sequence). The CDR3 totals 14 residues. Trimming cost V 7 bases and J 0 bases; bases outside gene matches: 2. The CDR3 loop reads CASNDRGLNTEAFF. The CDR3 region has the DNA TGTGCCAGTAACGACAGGGGGCTGAACACTGAAGCTTTCTTT.

The rearrangement uses TRBV5-6 and TRBJ2-5; D may match TRBD1 or TRBD2 (5 bases each). The V gene's germline CDR1 is SGHDT and CDR2 YYEEEE. Trimming cost V 4 bases and J 3 bases, with 10 bases left between them. This CDR3 region has 13 residues. CDR3: CASSHGTEETQYF. The CDR3, as DNA: TGTGCCAGCAGCCACGGGACGGAAGAGACCCAGTACTTC.

This clone was detected a few times. The J gene is TRBJ2-5, the V gene TRBV9; TRBD1 agrees at 7 bases. CDR3 size: 15 residues. CDR1 is SGDLS and CDR2 is YYNGEE in the germline V gene. The V gene end was trimmed by 4 bases and the J gene end by 1 base; junction bases not matched to a gene: 7. CDR3 in amino acids: CASSTTTGVQETQYF. The CDR3 DNA is TGTGCCAGCAGCACCACAACAGGGGTCCAAGAGACCCAGTACTTC.

The rearrangement uses TRBV20-1 and TRBJ1-2; 8 bases agree with TRBD1. Germline V gene lookup returns CDR1 DFQATT and CDR2 SNEGSKA (reference sequence). J gave up 7 bases and V 3 bases, and 7 bases lay outside the gene matches. The CDR3 covers 13 residues. This CDR3 is CSASEQGAPGYTF. The CDR3 coding sequence is TGCAGTGCTAGTGAGCAGGGGGCGCCTGGCTACACCTTC.

This clone turned up a few times. This sequence joins TRBV4-1 and TRBJ1-1; tentatively, D is TRBD1 (5 bases). V was cut by 1 base and J by 3 bases, with 15 bases left in between. Germline assignment: CDR1 MGHRA and CDR2 YSYEKL. The CDR3 consists of 16 residues. The CDR3 DNA follows: TGCGCCAGCAGCCAAGCTTTCATAGACAGTTACACTGAAGCTTTCTTT. Translating it yields CASSQAFIDSYTEAFF.

The chain has TRBV5-1 and TRBJ2-3; D gene unclear. This CDR3 is 14 amino acids long. V was shortened by 2 bases and J by 1 base, with 8 bases between the two germline ends. Germline-derived CDR1 and CDR2 are SGHRS and YFSETQ. DNA for the CDR3: TGCGCCAGCAGCTTTTTAACGGGCACAGATACGCAGTATTTT. Encoded protein: CASSFLTGTDTQYF.

The rearrangement joins TRBV12-5 to TRBJ2-5, with 7 bases aligning to TRBD1. Per the germline V gene, CDR1 is LGHNT and CDR2 is FRNRAP. Trimming took 4 bases from V and 3 from J; bases not matched to a gene: 5. The CDR3 is 14 amino acids. CDR3: CASGSGQGEETQYF. For the CDR3, the DNA is TGTGCTAGTGGTTCTGGGCAGGGGGAAGAGACCCAGTACTTC.

The J gene is TRBJ2-3, the V gene TRBV27, with 7 bases matching TRBD1. Germline V gene sequence: CDR1 MNHEY, CDR2 SMNVEV (reference sequence). This CDR3 has 14 amino acids. J lost 3 bases, V lost 3 bases, and 3 bases had no gene match. The CDR3 nucleotides read TGTGCCAGCAGTTTGAACAGGGGTACAGATACGCAGTATTTT. Protein: CASSLNRGTDTQYF.

The chain combines TRBV6-5 with TRBJ2-5, with TRBD1 matching over 7 bases. The CDR3 sequence is 15 residues long. The germline V gene has CDR1 MNHEY and CDR2 SVGAGI. V lost 0 bases to trimming and J lost 5 bases; unmatched junction nucleotides: 6. CDR3 sequence: CASSYSWTGEETQYF. The CDR3 DNA reads TGTGCCAGCAGTTACTCTTGGACAGGCGAGGAGACCCAGTACTTC.

The chain combines TRBV29-1 with TRBJ1-3; TRBD1 matches at 9 bases. Germline V CDR1 and CDR2: SQVTM, ANQGSEA. Germline trimming cut 6 bases from V and 4 bases from J; bases unmatched to any gene: 7. This CDR3 contains 14 residues. The DNA of the CDR3 is TGCAGCGTCGCGGGACAGGGTTCAGGAAACACCATATATTTT. Its translation: CSVAGQGSGNTIYF.

The chain is built from TRBV5-6 and TRBJ1-3; D is unresolved. The V end was cut by 0 bases, the J end by 1 base, with 17 bases between. The germline gives CDR1 SGHDT, CDR2 YYEEEE. The CDR3 sequence is 18 residues long. CDR3 nucleotide sequence: TGTGCCAGCAGCTTGGCCGCGGATCCCCGAACTTCTGGAAACACCATATATTTT. It yields the protein CASSLAADPRTSGNTIYF.

The V call is TRBV12-3 or TRBV12-4, the J call TRBJ2-7; maybe TRBD1 (5 bases). The CDR3 loop spans 13 amino acids. With 3 bases removed from V and 3 bases from J, the gap between germline ends came to 9 bases. The CDR3 spells CASSFGQGYEQYF. The CDR3 DNA is TGTGCCAGCAGTTTCGGGCAGGGCTACGAGCAGTACTTC.